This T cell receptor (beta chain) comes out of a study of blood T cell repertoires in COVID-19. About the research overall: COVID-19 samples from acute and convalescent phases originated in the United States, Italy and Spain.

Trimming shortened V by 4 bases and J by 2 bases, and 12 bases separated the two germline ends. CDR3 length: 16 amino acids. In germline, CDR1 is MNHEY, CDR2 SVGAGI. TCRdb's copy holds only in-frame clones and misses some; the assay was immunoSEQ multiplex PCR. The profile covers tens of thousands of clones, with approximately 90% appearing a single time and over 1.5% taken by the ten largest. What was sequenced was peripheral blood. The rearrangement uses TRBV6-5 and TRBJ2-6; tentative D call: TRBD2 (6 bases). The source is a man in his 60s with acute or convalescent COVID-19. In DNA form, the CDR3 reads TGTGCCAGCAGTTCCTACGGGACTCCTGGGGCCAACGTCCTGACTTTC. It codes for CASSSYGTPGANVLTF.